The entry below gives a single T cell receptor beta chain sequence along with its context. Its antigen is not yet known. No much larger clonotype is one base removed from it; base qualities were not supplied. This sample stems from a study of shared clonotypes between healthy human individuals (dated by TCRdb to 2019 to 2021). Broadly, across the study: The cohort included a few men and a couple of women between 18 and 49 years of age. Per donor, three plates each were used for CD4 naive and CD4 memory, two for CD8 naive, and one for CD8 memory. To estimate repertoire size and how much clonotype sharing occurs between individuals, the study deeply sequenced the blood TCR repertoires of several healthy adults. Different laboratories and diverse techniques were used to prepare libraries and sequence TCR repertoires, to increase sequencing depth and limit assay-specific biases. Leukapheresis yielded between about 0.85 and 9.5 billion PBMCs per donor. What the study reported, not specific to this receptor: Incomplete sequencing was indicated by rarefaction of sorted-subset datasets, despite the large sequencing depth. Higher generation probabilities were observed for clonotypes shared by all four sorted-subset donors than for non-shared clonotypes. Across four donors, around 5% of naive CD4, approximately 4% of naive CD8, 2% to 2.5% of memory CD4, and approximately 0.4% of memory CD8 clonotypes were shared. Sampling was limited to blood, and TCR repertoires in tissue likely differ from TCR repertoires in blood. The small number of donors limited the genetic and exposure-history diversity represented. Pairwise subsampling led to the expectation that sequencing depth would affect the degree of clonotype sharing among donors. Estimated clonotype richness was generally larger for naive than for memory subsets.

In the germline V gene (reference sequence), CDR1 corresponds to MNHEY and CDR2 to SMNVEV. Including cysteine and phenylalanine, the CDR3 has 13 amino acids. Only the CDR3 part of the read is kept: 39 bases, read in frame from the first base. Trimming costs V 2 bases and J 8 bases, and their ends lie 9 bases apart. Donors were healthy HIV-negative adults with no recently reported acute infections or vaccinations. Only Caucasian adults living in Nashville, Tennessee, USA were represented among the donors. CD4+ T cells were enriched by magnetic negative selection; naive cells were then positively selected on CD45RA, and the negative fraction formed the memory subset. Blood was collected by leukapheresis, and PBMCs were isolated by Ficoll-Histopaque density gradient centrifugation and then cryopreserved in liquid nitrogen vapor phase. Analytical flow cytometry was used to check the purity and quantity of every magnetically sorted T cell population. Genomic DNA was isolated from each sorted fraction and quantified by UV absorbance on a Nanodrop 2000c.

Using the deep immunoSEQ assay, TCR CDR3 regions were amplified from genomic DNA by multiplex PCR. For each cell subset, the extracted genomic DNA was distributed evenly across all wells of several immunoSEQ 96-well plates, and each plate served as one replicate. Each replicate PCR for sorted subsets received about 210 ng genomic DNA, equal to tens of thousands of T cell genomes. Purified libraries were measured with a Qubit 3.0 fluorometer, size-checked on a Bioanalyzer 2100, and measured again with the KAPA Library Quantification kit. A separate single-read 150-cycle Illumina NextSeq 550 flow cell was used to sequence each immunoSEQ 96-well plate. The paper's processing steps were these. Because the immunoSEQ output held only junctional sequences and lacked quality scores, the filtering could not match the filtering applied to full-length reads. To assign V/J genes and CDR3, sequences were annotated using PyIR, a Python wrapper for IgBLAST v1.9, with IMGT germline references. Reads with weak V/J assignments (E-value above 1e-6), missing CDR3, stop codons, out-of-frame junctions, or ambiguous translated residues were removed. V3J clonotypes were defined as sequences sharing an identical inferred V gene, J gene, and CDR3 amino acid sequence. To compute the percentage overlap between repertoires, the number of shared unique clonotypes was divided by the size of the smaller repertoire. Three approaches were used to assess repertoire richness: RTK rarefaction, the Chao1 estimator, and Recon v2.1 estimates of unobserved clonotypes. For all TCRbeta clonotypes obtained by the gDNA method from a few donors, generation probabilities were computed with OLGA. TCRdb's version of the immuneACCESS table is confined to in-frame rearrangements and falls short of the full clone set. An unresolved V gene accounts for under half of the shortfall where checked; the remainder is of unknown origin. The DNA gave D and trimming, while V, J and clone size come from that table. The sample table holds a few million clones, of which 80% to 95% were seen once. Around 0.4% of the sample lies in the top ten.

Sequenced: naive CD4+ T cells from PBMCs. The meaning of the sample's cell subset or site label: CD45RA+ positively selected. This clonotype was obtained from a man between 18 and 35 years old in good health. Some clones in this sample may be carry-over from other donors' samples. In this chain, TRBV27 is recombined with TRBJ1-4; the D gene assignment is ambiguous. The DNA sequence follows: TGTGCCAGCAGTTTAAGGGAAGGGGAAAAACTGTTTTTT. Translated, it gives CASSLREGEKLFF. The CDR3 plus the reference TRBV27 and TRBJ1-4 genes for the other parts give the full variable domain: EAQVTQNPRYLITVTGKKLTVTCSQNMNHEYMSWYRQDPGLGLRQIYYSMNVEVTDKGDVPEGYKVSRKEKRNFPLILESPSPNQTSLYFCASSLREGEKLFFGSGTQLSVL.